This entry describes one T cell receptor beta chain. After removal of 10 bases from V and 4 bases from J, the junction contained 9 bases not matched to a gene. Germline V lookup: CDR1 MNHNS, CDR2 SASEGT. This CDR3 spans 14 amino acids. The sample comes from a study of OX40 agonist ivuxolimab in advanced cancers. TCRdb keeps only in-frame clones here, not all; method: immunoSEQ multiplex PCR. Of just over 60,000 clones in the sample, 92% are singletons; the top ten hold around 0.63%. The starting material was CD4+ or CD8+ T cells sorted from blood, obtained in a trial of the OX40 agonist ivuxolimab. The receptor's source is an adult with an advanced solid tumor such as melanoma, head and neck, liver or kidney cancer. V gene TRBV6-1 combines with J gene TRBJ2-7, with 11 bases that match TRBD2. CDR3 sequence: CAILISGRGYEQYF. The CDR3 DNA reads TGTGCCATCCTTATTAGCGGGAGGGGTTACGAGCAGTACTTC.